The 5 T cell receptor beta chains in this list originate from one sample, sequenced in a study of Ad26.COV2.S vaccination and SARS-CoV-2 variants. Treatment: roughly 20 received Ad26.COV2.S at low or high dose, single or two shots; 5 received placebo; per-sample allocation not given. Samples came from day 63 after the first vaccine or placebo injection. TCRdb's copy holds only in-frame clones and misses some; the assay was immunoSEQ multiplex PCR. Of roughly 400,000 clones in the sample, about 90% were seen once. The specimen comprised peripheral blood, sampled in a trial of Ad26.COV2.S vaccine versus placebo. These receptors were obtained from a person between 18 and 65 years old who received the Ad26.COV2.S COVID-19 vaccine or a placebo.

There are a few counts of this clone. The genes are TRBV3-1 (or the pseudogene TRBV3-2) and TRBJ2-7, with a tentative D call TRBD2 (6 bases). The CDR3 runs to 14 residues. The V gene's germline CDR1 is LGHDT and CDR2 YNNKEL (reference sequence). Trimming left V 4 bases short and J 1 base short, with 11 bases between. CDR3 nucleotide sequence: TGTGCCAGCAGCCCCGGGACTTTGTCCTACGAGCAGTACTTC. Encoded protein: CASSPGTLSYEQYF.

This clone showed up just once. The gene calls are TRBV4-2 and TRBJ2-7, with TRBD2 matching 12 bases. This CDR3 is built from 16 residues. CDR1 LGHNA and CDR2 YNFKEQ come from the germline V gene. Losses at the gene ends were 1 base for V and 4 bases for J; bases not matched to a gene: 5. The CDR3 loop reads CASSQVVGLAGYEQYF. CDR3 DNA: TGTGCCAGCAGCCAAGTCGTGGGACTAGCGGGTTACGAGCAGTACTTC.

The rearrangement uses TRBV4-1 and TRBJ2-5; a possible D gene is TRBD2 (7 bases). This CDR3 has 14 amino acids. Germline V gene sequence: CDR1 MGHRA, CDR2 YSYEKL. Trimming removed 4 bases at V and 5 bases at J, with 14 bases between. CDR3 coding DNA: TGCGCCAGCAGCCTATACAGGGAGGGGGAGACCCAGTACTTC. Amino acids: CASSLYREGETQYF.

This clone appeared once. The V call is TRBV2, the J call TRBJ2-7; D unresolved. Germline CDR1 reads SNHLY; CDR2 reads FYNNEI. V lost 3 bases, J lost 0 bases, and 3 bases lay in between. CDR3 size: 12 residues. The CDR3 protein is CASSDDSYEQYF. The DNA of the CDR3 is TGTGCCAGCAGTGATGACTCCTACGAGCAGTACTTC. Full variable domain (rest looked up from reference TRBV2 and TRBJ2-7): EPEVTQTPSHQVTQMGQEVILRCVPISNHLYFYWYRQILGQKVEFLVSFYNNEISEKSEIFDDQFSVERPDGSNFTLKIRSTKLEDSAMYFCASSDDSYEQYFGPGTRLTVT.

The chain is built from TRBV27 and TRBJ2-5; a weak D match, TRBD1 (6 bases). This CDR3 contains 13 residues. CDR1 is MNHEY and CDR2 is SMNVEV in the germline V gene (reference sequence). V dropped 5 bases and J dropped 6 bases, with 13 bases sitting between them. The chain's CDR3 is CASSRQGMKTQYF. CDR3 coding DNA: TGTGCCAGCAGTCGGCAGGGGATGAAGACCCAGTACTTC.